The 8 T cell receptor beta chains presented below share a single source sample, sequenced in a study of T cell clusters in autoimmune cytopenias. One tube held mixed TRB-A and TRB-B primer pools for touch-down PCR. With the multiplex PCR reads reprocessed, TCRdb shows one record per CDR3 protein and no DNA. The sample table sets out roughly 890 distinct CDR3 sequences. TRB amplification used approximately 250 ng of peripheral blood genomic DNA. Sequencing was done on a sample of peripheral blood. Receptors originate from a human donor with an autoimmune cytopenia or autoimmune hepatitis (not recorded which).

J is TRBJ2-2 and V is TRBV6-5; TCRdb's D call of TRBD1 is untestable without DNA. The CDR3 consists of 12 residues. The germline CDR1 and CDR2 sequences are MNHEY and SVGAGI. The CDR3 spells CASTRGTGELFF.

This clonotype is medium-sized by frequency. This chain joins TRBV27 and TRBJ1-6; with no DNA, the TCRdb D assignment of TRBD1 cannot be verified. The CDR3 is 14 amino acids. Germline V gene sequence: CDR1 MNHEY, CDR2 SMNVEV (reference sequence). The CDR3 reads CASSFRDTNLPLHF.

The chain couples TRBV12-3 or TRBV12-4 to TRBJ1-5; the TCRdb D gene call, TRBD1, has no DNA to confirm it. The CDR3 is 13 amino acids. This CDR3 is CASSSRGGEPQHF.

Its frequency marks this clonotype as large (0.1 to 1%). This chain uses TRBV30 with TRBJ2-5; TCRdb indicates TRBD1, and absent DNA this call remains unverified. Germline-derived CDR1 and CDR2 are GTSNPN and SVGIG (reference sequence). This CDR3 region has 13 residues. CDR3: CAWAGTVEETQYF.

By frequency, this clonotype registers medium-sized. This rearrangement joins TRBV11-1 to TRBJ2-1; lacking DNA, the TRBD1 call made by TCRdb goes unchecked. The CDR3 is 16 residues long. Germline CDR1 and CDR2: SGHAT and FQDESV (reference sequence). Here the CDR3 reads CASSPPGAQAYNEQFF.

The CDR3 reads CASSLGDRPTDTQYF. The chain links TRBV12-3 or TRBV12-4 to TRBJ2-3; TCRdb's assignment of TRBD1 cannot be checked, as there is no DNA. This CDR3 comprises 15 residues.

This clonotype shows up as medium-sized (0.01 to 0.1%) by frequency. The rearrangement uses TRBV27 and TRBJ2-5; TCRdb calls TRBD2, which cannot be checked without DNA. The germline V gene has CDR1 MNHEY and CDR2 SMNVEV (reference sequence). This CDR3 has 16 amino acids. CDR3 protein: CASSEGLAGLQETQYF.

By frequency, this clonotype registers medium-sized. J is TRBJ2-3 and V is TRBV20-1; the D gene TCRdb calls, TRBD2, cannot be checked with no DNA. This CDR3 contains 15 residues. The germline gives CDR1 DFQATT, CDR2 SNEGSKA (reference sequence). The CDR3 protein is CSARDRGSGTDTQYF.